This TCR beta chain was identified in a study of radiotherapy plus CTLA-4 blockade in lung cancer. The assay was immunoSEQ multiplex PCR, and TCRdb's table has in-frame clones only and misses some. The sample lists 50,000 to 75,000 clones; approximately 77% were seen once. There are 12 residues in the CDR3. V was shortened by 9 bases and J by 9 bases, with 16 bases between the two germline ends. Germline values: CDR1 SGHDT, CDR2 YYEEEE. This receptor was identified in a human donor with non-small cell lung cancer who had a complete response to radiotherapy plus ipilimumab. The sample consisted of peripheral blood, taken from a patient treated with radiotherapy plus ipilimumab. The chain employs TRBV5-6 and TRBJ2-1, with no clear D. For the CDR3, the DNA is TGTGCCACCGGACGGGCCGGGTCTGAGCAGTTCTTC. Its translation is CATGRAGSEQFF.